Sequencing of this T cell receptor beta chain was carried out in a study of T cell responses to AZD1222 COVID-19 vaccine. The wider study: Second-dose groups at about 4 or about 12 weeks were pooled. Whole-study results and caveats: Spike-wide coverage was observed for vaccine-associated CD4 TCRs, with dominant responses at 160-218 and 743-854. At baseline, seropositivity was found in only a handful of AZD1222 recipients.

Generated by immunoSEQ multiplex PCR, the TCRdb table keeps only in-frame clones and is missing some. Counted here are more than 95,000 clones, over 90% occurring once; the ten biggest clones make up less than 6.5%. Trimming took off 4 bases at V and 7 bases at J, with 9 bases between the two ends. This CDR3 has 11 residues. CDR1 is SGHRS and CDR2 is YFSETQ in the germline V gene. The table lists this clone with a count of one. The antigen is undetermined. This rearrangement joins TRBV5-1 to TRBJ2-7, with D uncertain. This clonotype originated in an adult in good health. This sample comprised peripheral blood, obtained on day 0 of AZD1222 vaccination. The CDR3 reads CASSHLGEQYF. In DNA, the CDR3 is TGCGCCAGCAGCCACCTGGGAGAGCAGTACTTC.